The clone carrying this T cell receptor (beta chain) is a singleton in its sample. Antigen: not known. This sample was included in a study of siplizumab effects on memory and regulatory T cells. Study observations and caveats: Treg origin accounted for an average of roughly 70% of mappable alloreactive CD4+ clones with siplizumab and roughly 26% in controls. A small minority of alloreactive clones were mapped to unstimulated subsets.

Here immunoSEQ multiplex PCR was the method, and the copy in TCRdb shows in-frame clones only, minus some. The top ten hold 2.6% of the sample, which has 100,000 or so clones, approximately 92% seen once. The CDR3 length is 15 residues. Germline loops: CDR1 WSHSY, CDR2 SAAADI. V lost 10 bases, J lost 0 bases, and 10 bases stayed unmatched. The receptor was isolated from a human donor in good health. Some clones in this sample may be carry-over from other donors' samples. Input material: CD4+ T cells sorted from blood. The J gene is TRBJ2-3, the V gene TRBV10-2, with TRBD2 matching over 7 bases. The DNA for the CDR3 is TGCGCCACCACTCGTCGCGGGAGAAGCACAGATACGCAGTATTTT. It is translated as CATTRRGRSTDTQYF.